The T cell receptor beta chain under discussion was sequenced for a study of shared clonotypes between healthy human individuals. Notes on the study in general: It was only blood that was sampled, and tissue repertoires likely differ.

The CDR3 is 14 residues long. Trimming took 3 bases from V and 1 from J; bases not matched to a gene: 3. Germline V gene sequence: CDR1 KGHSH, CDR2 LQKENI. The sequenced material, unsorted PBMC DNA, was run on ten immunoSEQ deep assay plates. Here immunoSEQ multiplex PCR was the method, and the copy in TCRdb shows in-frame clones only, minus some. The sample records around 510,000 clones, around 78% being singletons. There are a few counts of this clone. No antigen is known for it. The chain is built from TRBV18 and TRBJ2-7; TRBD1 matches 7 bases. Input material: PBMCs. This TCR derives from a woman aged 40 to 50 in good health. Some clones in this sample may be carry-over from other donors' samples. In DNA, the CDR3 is TGTGCCAGCTCACCCGGGACAGTTTCCTACGAGCAGTACTTC. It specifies CASSPGTVSYEQYF.